This T cell receptor beta chain was obtained from a study of preoperative IRX-2 immunotherapy in early breast cancer. Sample treatment: preoperative locoregional IRX-2 cytokine immunotherapy. Germline V gives CDR1 GTSNPN, CDR2 SVGIG (reference sequence). The CDR3 loop spans 15 amino acids. The V segment lost 0 bases and the J segment 7 bases; nucleotides outside the gene matches: 5. The assay was immunoSEQ multiplex PCR, and TCRdb's table has in-frame clones only and misses some. The sample includes roughly 3,600 clones, around 80% seen only once; the top ten take 5.5% to 7.5%. The clonotype comes from a human donor with breast cancer. This specimen was tumor tissue, taken after IRX-2 immunotherapy. J is TRBJ1-6 and V is TRBV30, with 8 nucleotides matching TRBD1. The CDR3 region is CAWSVLGQANSPLHF. In nucleotides, the CDR3 is TGTGCCTGGAGTGTTTTGGGACAGGCAAATTCACCCCTCCACTTT. The full variable domain, completed using reference TRBV30 and TRBJ1-6, is SQTIHQWPATLVQPVGSPLSLECTVEGTSNPNLYWYRQAAGRGLQLLFYSVGIGQISSEVPQNLSASRPQDRQFILSSKKLLLSDSGFYLCAWSVLGQANSPLHFGNGTRLTVT.